The 13 T cell receptor beta chains in this list originate from one sample, sequenced in a study of cytomegalovirus exposure and HLA in healthy donors. Vbeta (60) and Jbeta (13) primers were used in the PCR. TCRdb keeps only in-frame clones here, not all; method: immunoSEQ multiplex PCR. The sample includes around 300,000 clones, approximately 70% of them seen just once. Sequenced: PBMCs. The source is a female donor in good health and CMV-seronegative.

This chain joins TRBV7-2 and TRBJ2-1; weak D call: TRBD1 (5 bases). This CDR3 has 13 residues. Trimming shortened V by 2 bases and J by 5 bases, and 7 bases separated the two germline ends. The germline CDR1 and CDR2 sequences are SGHTA and FQGNSA. CDR3 residues: CASSLWTNNEQFF. The CDR3 nucleotides are TGTGCCAGCAGCTTATGGACAAACAATGAGCAGTTCTTC.

This clone appeared a few times. This chain uses TRBV6-1 with TRBJ1-5; a possible D gene is TRBD1 (6 bases). CDR1 MNHNS and CDR2 SASEGT come from the germline V gene. V lost 8 bases, J lost 3 bases, and 11 bases lay in between. The CDR3 runs to 13 residues. CDR3 sequence reads: CASRQANNQPQHF. In DNA form, the CDR3 reads TGTGCCAGCCGACAGGCTAACAATCAGCCCCAGCATTTT.

V is TRBV2 and J is TRBJ2-3; 9 bases agree with TRBD2. This CDR3 is 15 amino acids long. The J segment lost 1 base and the V segment lost 3 bases, leaving 2 bases of the junction unmatched. Germline CDR1 is SNHLY and CDR2 is FYNNEI. CDR3 loop: CASSDGGRGTDTQYF. CDR3 nucleotides: TGTGCCAGCAGTGATGGCGGGAGGGGCACAGATACGCAGTATTTT.

The gene calls are TRBV11-2 and TRBJ2-7, with 11 positions matching TRBD2. Trimming cost V 2 bases and J 6 bases; bases outside gene matches: 3. The CDR3 spans 14 residues. Germline V gene lookup returns CDR1 SGHAT and CDR2 FQNNGV. The CDR3 sequence is CASSLTSGSSEQYF. As DNA, the CDR3 is TGTGCCAGCAGCTTAACTAGCGGGAGTTCCGAGCAGTACTTC.

The V gene is TRBV15, the J gene TRBJ1-5; D call uncertain. CDR1 is LNHNV, CDR2 YYDKDF, per germline (reference sequence). The CDR3 runs to 13 residues. Deletions cut 5 bases from V and 6 bases from J, with 11 bases between. In nucleotides, the CDR3 is TGTGCCACCAGCCTAGTCCGGGGTCAGCCCCAGCATTTT. Translation: CATSLVRGQPQHF.

The rearrangement links TRBV6-6 to TRBJ2-7; D not certain. V lost 2 bases and J 5 bases, leaving 13 bases between the germline ends. Germline CDR1 reads MNHNY; CDR2 reads SVGAGI (reference sequence). CDR3 size: 14 residues. As DNA, the CDR3 is TGTGCCAGCAGTTACGGAGAAAAGGTCGACGAGCAGTACTTC. Translated: CASSYGEKVDEQYF.

The chain employs TRBV30 and TRBJ1-3; 10 bases agree with TRBD1. CDR1 is GTSNPN and CDR2 is SVGIG in the germline V gene (reference sequence). The length of the CDR3 is 16 residues. V lost 1 base to trimming and J lost 4 bases; unmatched junction nucleotides: 7. CDR3 region: CAWSGRDRGTGNTIYF. The CDR3 DNA is TGTGCCTGGAGTGGGCGGGACAGGGGAACAGGAAACACCATATATTTT.

This chain links TRBV7-2 with TRBJ2-1; D perhaps matches TRBD2 (6 bases). CDR1 is SGHTA and CDR2 is FQGNSA in the germline V gene. The CDR3 runs to 18 residues. V dropped 8 bases and J dropped 8 bases, with 31 bases sitting between them. The CDR3 DNA is TGTGCCAGCCACCGTCTGGGCCCATGGGGAAGGACTACGGATGAGCAGTTCTTC. Protein sequence: CASHRLGPWGRTTDEQFF.

The chain links TRBV2 to TRBJ2-5; 7 bases match TRBD1. V shed 10 bases and J 5 bases; nucleotides not matched to a gene: 16. Germline V gene data show CDR1 as SNHLY and CDR2 as FYNNEI. The CDR3 is 15 amino acids. The CDR3 spells CATKGAHTGVETQYF. The DNA of the CDR3 is TGTGCCACCAAGGGGGCCCACACAGGGGTCGAGACCCAGTACTTC.

A word on this clone: One junction end does not reproduce the germline sequence, and a read error may be involved. This rearrangement joins TRBV7-9 to TRBJ2-7; 7 bases map to TRBD2. The germline V gene has CDR1 SEHNR and CDR2 FQNEAQ (reference sequence). The CDR3 is made up of 18 amino acids. The CDR3 here is CSSSGPGGEGTPLFEQYF. CDR3 DNA: TGTTCCAGCAGCGGACCGGGGGGAGAGGGAACCCCCTTGTTCGAGCAGTACTTC.

Only one count was recorded for this clone. The V gene is TRBV5-1, the J gene TRBJ2-7; D uncertain. CDR3 size: 13 residues. Trimming cost V 2 bases and J 7 bases, with 13 bases left between them. Germline V CDR1 and CDR2: SGHRS, YFSETQ. The DNA of the CDR3 is TGCGCCAGCAGCTTCCGGGTTGATGGGGAGCAGTACTTC. The encoded protein is CASSFRVDGEQYF.

CDR3 sequence (DNA): TGTGCCAGCAGCCCGCGGACAGGGATCTTGGCGGGAGGCTACACCTTC. Translation: CASSPRTGILAGGYTF. The V and J genes are TRBV7-2 and TRBJ1-2; 8 nucleotides match TRBD1. The CDR3 spans 16 residues. Germline CDR1 SGHTA, CDR2 FQGNSA. Trimming took 5 bases from V and 8 from J; bases not matched to a gene: 16.

This clone has just a few counts. The V call is TRBV19, the J call TRBJ2-7; 7 nucleotides agree with TRBD2. Germline V gives CDR1 LNHDA, CDR2 SQIVND (reference sequence). V lost 5 bases and J lost 1; bases outside the gene matches: 8. This CDR3 has 15 residues. The CDR3 DNA sequence: TGTGCCAGTAGTCGGGAGGCATTTGGTTCCTACGAGCAGTACTTC. It specifies CASSREAFGSYEQYF.